Shown below are 12 T cell receptor beta chains from a single sample sequenced in a study of CXCR3-negative and CXCR3-positive naive CD8 T cells. In preparing the TRB cDNA libraries, 5' RACE with UMI labels was used. After re-calling the 5' RACE reads, TCRdb lists one entry per CDR3 protein, DNA absent. The sample data list around 7,000 distinct CDR3 sequences. Material: naive CXCR3- CD8+ T cells from blood. Described subset: CD45RO-CCR7+CD27+CD95- naive CD8+ T cells lacking CXCR3 (TNR3-). The receptors derive from a human donor in good health. Some clones in this sample may be carry-over from other donors' samples.

This clonotype shows up as medium-sized by frequency. The gene calls are TRBV3-1 and TRBJ1-2; TCRdb proposes TRBD1, but this gene call is untestable without DNA. The germline V gene has CDR1 LGHDT and CDR2 YNNKEL (reference sequence). CDR3 size: 13 residues. CDR3 in amino acids: CASRTGLDYGYTF.

Measured by frequency, this clonotype is medium-sized (0.01 to 0.1%). The gene calls are TRBV15 and TRBJ1-1; TCRdb returns TRBD1, unconfirmable since there is no DNA. This CDR3 spans 18 amino acids. Germline V gene data show CDR1 as LNHNV and CDR2 as YYDKDF (reference sequence). The CDR3 spells CATSREIGVRIGNTEAFF.

This clonotype is labeled medium-sized based on frequency. The V and J genes are TRBV20-1 and TRBJ2-7; TCRdb gives TRBD2 as the D gene, but with no DNA this cannot be confirmed. Looked up from germline, CDR1 is DFQATT and CDR2 is SNEGSKA (reference sequence). This CDR3 contains 15 residues. The chain's CDR3 is CSARGTSGAPYEQYF.

This chain joins TRBV12-3 or TRBV12-4 and TRBJ2-1; as DNA is missing, the TRBD2 call by TCRdb cannot be tested. CDR3 length: 15 residues. Here the CDR3 reads CASSLAGAGKNEQFF.

The rearrangement uses TRBV29-1 and TRBJ2-7; TCRdb picks TRBD1, but there is no DNA to check that call. Germline values: CDR1 SQVTM, CDR2 ANQGSEA. This CDR3 region has 13 residues. This CDR3 is CSVEVGTGAEQYF.

According to its frequency, this clonotype is medium-sized. The chain is built from TRBV29-1 and TRBJ2-3; TCRdb's assignment of TRBD2 cannot be checked, as there is no DNA. CDR1 and CDR2 (germline): SQVTM, ANQGSEA. The CDR3 has 14 amino acids. The CDR3 spells CSVVGLGGTDTQYF.

This chain links TRBV5-1 with TRBJ2-7; TCRdb designates TRBD1, a call that cannot be tested without DNA. The CDR3 loop spans 16 amino acids. CDR1 SGHRS and CDR2 YFSETQ come from the germline V gene. The CDR3 protein is CASSFDPGPSSYEQYF.

Measured by frequency, this clonotype is medium-sized (0.01 to 0.1%). The chain links TRBV29-1 to TRBJ2-7; with no DNA, the TCRdb D assignment of TRBD1 cannot be verified. The CDR3 is 13 amino acids. Germline loops: CDR1 SQVTM, CDR2 ANQGSEA. CDR3 protein: CSVGNRDFYEQYF.

The rearrangement links TRBV2 to TRBJ1-1. Germline V lookup: CDR1 SNHLY, CDR2 FYNNEI. The CDR3 extends over 16 amino acids. The CDR3 spells CASSEEGGALATEAFF.

This sequence joins TRBV20-1 and TRBJ2-1; absent DNA, TCRdb's TRBD1 call cannot be checked. The germline CDR1 and CDR2 sequences are DFQATT and SNEGSKA (reference sequence). This CDR3 contains 15 residues. This chain's CDR3 is CSASRDTSSYNEQFF.

The chain joins TRBV12-3 or TRBV12-4 to TRBJ2-3; TCRdb proposes TRBD1, but this gene call is untestable without DNA. This CDR3 region has 15 residues. CDR3 residues: CASSIGAGLTDTQYF.

CDR3 protein: CASSAFAGTYEQYF. The gene calls are TRBV6-5 and TRBJ2-7; there is no DNA to check the TCRdb D call of TRBD1. The CDR3 totals 14 residues. From germline, CDR1 is MNHEY and CDR2 SVGAGI.